This entry lists 27 T cell receptor beta chains sequenced from one sample in a study of T-cell memory formation after mild COVID-19. From the 5' RACE reads, TCRdb called clonotypes with MiXCR, one entry per CDR3 protein. The sample yields 250,000 to 350,000 distinct CDR3 sequences, about 17% seen once. The sample was PBMCs or a T cell subset sorted from them (not recorded which). The receptor source for this set is a man between 18 and 29 years old who had mild COVID-19 (a few samples of this study predate the infection). Cell type and time point are not known.

This clonotype was seen more than once but under ten times. This chain connects TRBV6-2 or TRBV6-3 to TRBJ2-3, with D hard to call. The CDR3 extends over 12 amino acids. V was trimmed by 4 bases and J by 4 bases, leaving 6 bases between them. CDR1 is MNHEY, CDR2 SVGEGT, per germline. DNA of the CDR3: TGTGCCAGCAGTTCAGTCGCAGATACGCAGTATTTT. Its protein is CASSSVADTQYF.

The V and J genes are TRBV7-3 and TRBJ1-1, with D perhaps TRBD1 (6 bases). From germline, CDR1 is SGHTA and CDR2 FQGTGA. V dropped 2 bases and J dropped 5 bases, with 12 bases sitting between them. The CDR3 spans 14 residues. The CDR3 DNA reads as TGTGCCAGCAGCTTAGGAGGGGGTTGGACTGAAGCTTTCTTT. It specifies CASSLGGGWTEAFF.

There are a few counts of this clonotype. The chain employs TRBV6-5 and TRBJ1-2, with a weak D call TRBD1 (5 bases). Germline loops: CDR1 MNHEY, CDR2 SVGAGI. V lost 7 bases and J lost 8, with 14 bases in between. CDR3 size: 12 residues. The DNA of the CDR3 is TGTGCCAGCAAGGGGCCCCAAAGAGGCTACACCTTC. Translating it yields CASKGPQRGYTF.

V is TRBV3-1 and J is TRBJ1-6; D is unresolved. The length of the CDR3 is 12 residues. The germline V and J ends were trimmed by 4 bases and 10 bases, with 8 bases remaining between them. Germline lookup yields CDR1 LGHDT and CDR2 YNNKEL (reference sequence). CDR3 loop: CASSRHGSPLHF. As DNA, the CDR3 is TGTGCCAGCAGCCGCCATGGGTCACCCCTCCACTTT.

This chain joins TRBV5-5 and TRBJ2-7; D is uncertain. Germline lookup yields CDR1 SGHKS and CDR2 YYEKEE (reference sequence). The CDR3 length is 11 residues. V was trimmed by 0 bases and J by 6 bases, leaving 4 bases between them. The chain's CDR3 is CASSLGLEQYV. The CDR3 DNA sequence: TGTGCCAGCAGCTTGGGCCTCGAGCAGTACGTC.

The rearrangement uses TRBV16 and TRBJ2-3, with D unclear. V was trimmed by 4 bases and J by 2 bases, leaving 13 bases between them. The CDR3 sequence is 15 residues long. CDR1 is KGHSY and CDR2 is FQNENV in the germline V gene. CDR3: CASSRERSFTDTQYF. The CDR3 nucleotides are TGTGCCAGCAGCCGCGAGCGATCCTTCACAGATACGCAGTATTTT.

The CDR3 DNA reads as TGTGCCAGCAGCGCCTGGGGGGGCGGCATCGAGACCCAGTACTTC. The encoded protein is CASSAWGGGIETQYF. The V gene is TRBV9, the J gene TRBJ2-5, with D maybe TRBD2 (7 bases). The V end was cut by 3 bases, the J end by 5 bases, with 17 bases between. The CDR3 spans 15 residues. Germline V gene lookup returns CDR1 SGDLS and CDR2 YYNGEE.

The V and J genes are TRBV4-1 and TRBJ1-4; TRBD1 is a possible D gene (6 bases). The germline V gene has CDR1 MGHRA and CDR2 YSYEKL. The length of the CDR3 is 15 residues. V was trimmed by 3 bases and J by 7 bases, leaving 15 bases between them. The CDR3 DNA is TGCGCCAGCAGCCAGCAGGGGACCGGGAGTGAAAAACTGTTTTTT. Translated, it gives CASSQQGTGSEKLFF.

Only a few counts were recorded for this clonotype. CDR3 DNA: TGTGCCAGCAGTTACTCTGGGGGCGACAGCAATCAGCCCCAGCATTTT. Its protein is CASSYSGGDSNQPQHF. This chain links TRBV6-6 with TRBJ1-5; possibly TRBD1 for D (6 bases). The CDR3 has 16 amino acids. CDR1 and CDR2 (germline): MNHNY, SVGAGI (reference sequence). The ends were cut back, 0 bases at V and 1 base at J, with 10 bases in the middle.

The chain has TRBV9 and TRBJ1-3; D remains ambiguous. This CDR3 has 13 residues. V dropped 4 bases and J dropped 2 bases, with 7 bases sitting between them. CDR1 and CDR2 (germline): SGDLS, YYNGEE. The CDR3: CASSFATGNTIYF. The DNA for the CDR3 is TGTGCCAGCAGCTTCGCGACTGGAAACACCATATATTTT.

This clonotype was seen only a few times. This chain uses TRBV5-1 with TRBJ1-1, with no clear D. This CDR3 spans 15 amino acids. V was cut by 4 bases and J by 1 base, with 14 bases left in between. The germline V gene encodes CDR1 SGHRS and CDR2 YFSETQ. CDR3 sequence reads: CASSSDTSGNTEAFF. CDR3 bases: TGCGCCAGCAGCAGCGACACCTCCGGGAACACTGAAGCTTTCTTT.

CDR3 sequence reads: CASSHPFGSHSGANVLTF. The CDR3 DNA sequence: TGCGCCAGCAGCCACCCGTTCGGCAGCCACTCTGGGGCCAACGTCCTGACTTTC. This sequence joins TRBV4-1 and TRBJ2-6; D not certain. V was clipped by 3 bases and J by 0 bases, with 15 bases between them. This CDR3 has 18 residues. The V gene's germline CDR1 is MGHRA and CDR2 YSYEKL.

A few counts support this clonotype. The chain carries TRBV18 and TRBJ1-4; D is unresolved. V dropped 3 bases and J dropped 7 bases, with 9 bases sitting between them. The germline V gene encodes CDR1 KGHSH and CDR2 LQKENI. This CDR3 has 13 amino acids. In DNA, the CDR3 is TGTGCCAGCTCACCCACCAGCGGTGAAAAACTGTTTTTT. Translating it yields CASSPTSGEKLFF.

V gene TRBV10-3 combines with J gene TRBJ1-2; D is possibly TRBD1 (5 bases). V dropped 2 bases and J dropped 4 bases, with 11 bases sitting between them. Germline V gene lookup returns CDR1 ENHRY and CDR2 SYGVKD. This CDR3 is 14 amino acids long. Written as DNA, the CDR3 is TGTGCCATCAGTGAGGGGCGGGGGAGCTATGGCTACACCTTC. Its translation: CAISEGRGSYGYTF.

The gene calls are TRBV10-3 and TRBJ2-7, with a weak D call TRBD2 (7 bases). Per germline, CDR1 ENHRY and CDR2 SYGVKD. Trimming shortened V by 0 bases and J by 0 bases, and 12 bases separated the two germline ends. CDR3 length: 16 amino acids. Here the CDR3 DNA reads TGTGCCATCAGTGAGTCGGGGGGGCGAGGCTCCTACGAGCAGTACGTC. It translates to CAISESGGRGSYEQYV.

V and J are TRBV20-1 and TRBJ2-5; 12 bases fit TRBD2. The germline CDR1 and CDR2 sequences are DFQATT and SNEGSKA (reference sequence). This CDR3 has 14 residues. V dropped 4 bases and J dropped 5; count of bases not matched to a gene: 5. DNA of the CDR3: TGCAGTGCTATTCCGGGACTAGCGGGCGAGACCCAGTACTTC. Residues: CSAIPGLAGETQYF.

The CDR3 nucleotides read TGTGCCAGCAGCCGGAGGGGGAACACTGAAGCTTTCTTT. Protein product: CASSRRGNTEAFF. J is TRBJ1-1 and V is TRBV14, with D tentatively TRBD1 (5 bases). This CDR3 comprises 13 residues. V lost 4 bases to trimming and J lost 1 base, with 7 bases between them. CDR1 is SGHDN and CDR2 is FVKESK in the germline V gene.

The chain recombines TRBV24-1 with TRBJ2-7; 9 bases line up with TRBD1. The J call may be in error: the DNA end matches TRBJ2-5 better. This CDR3 contains 15 residues. Germline CDR1 KGHDR, CDR2 SFDVKD. CDR3 protein: CATSEDTGGRETQYF. The CDR3 nucleotides are TGTGCCACCAGTGAGGACACAGGGGGCAGAGAGACCCAGTACTTC.

This clonotype appeared many times. The CDR3 DNA sequence: TGCAGCGTTGAGTCGTGGGTACTAGCGGGTAAAGAGACCCAGTACTTC. It translates to CSVESWVLAGKETQYF. The J gene is TRBJ2-5, the V gene TRBV29-1; TRBD2 matches 9 bases. Trimming cost V 3 bases and J 3 bases; bases outside gene matches: 11. CDR1 and CDR2 (germline): SQVTM, ANQGSEA. The CDR3 is 16 residues long. The full variable domain, completed using reference TRBV29-1 and TRBJ2-5, is SAVISQKPSRDICQRGTSLTIQCQVDSQVTMMFWYRQQPGQSLTLIATANQGSEATYESGFVIDKFPISRPNLTFSTLTVSNMSPEDSSIYLCSVESWVLAGKETQYFGPGTRLLVL.

V gene TRBV5-6 combines with J gene TRBJ1-2, with D uncertain. This CDR3 region has 13 residues. Germline V gene lookup returns CDR1 SGHDT and CDR2 YYEEEE. Between the trimmed V and J ends, which lost 2 bases and 4 bases, there was a span of 9 bases. The CDR3 spells CASSFPEAYGYTF. Written as DNA, the CDR3 is TGTGCCAGCAGCTTCCCCGAGGCCTATGGCTACACCTTC.

This clonotype appeared many times. The chain recombines TRBV12-3 or TRBV12-4 with TRBJ2-5; 12 bases match TRBD2. The CDR3 runs to 14 residues. With 7 bases clipped from V and 5 bases from J, the junction kept 5 bases outside the gene matches. CDR3 protein: CASTPGLAGETQYF. CDR3 DNA sequence: TGTGCCAGCACACCCGGACTAGCGGGGGAGACCCAGTACTTC.

This rearrangement joins TRBV28 to TRBJ1-5; TRBD1 matches 7 bases. V shed 10 bases, J shed 6 bases, and the junction held 15 bases outside the gene matches. This CDR3 is built from 15 residues. CDR1 MDHEN and CDR2 SYDVKM come from the germline V gene. As DNA, the CDR3 is TGTGCCACCCGGCTGGGACAGAACTGGGCTCAGCCCCAGCATTTT. This codes for CATRLGQNWAQPQHF.

There are many counts of this clonotype. The V and J genes are TRBV24-1 and TRBJ2-1; a weak D match, TRBD1 (6 bases). There are 14 residues in the CDR3. CDR1 is KGHDR and CDR2 is SFDVKD in the germline V gene. The V gene lost 6 bases and the J gene lost 5 bases, with 13 bases spanning the gap. In DNA form, the CDR3 reads TGTGCCACCAGTTTAGACAGGATGGACAATGAGCAGTTCTTC. It encodes CATSLDRMDNEQFF.

The sample holds a few counts of this clonotype. This sequence joins TRBV27 and TRBJ1-1; no clear D. Germline V gene sequence: CDR1 MNHEY, CDR2 SMNVEV (reference sequence). V lost 0 bases, J lost 0 bases, and 17 bases lay in between. This CDR3 is 18 amino acids long. In DNA, the CDR3 is TGTGCCAGCAGTTTATCGATCGGATTGGGTGGCATGAACACTGAAGCTTTCTTT. Translating it yields CASSLSIGLGGMNTEAFF.

This sequence joins TRBV5-1 and TRBJ2-5; 9 bases are shared with TRBD2. Unmatched junction bases numbered 14, after V lost 6 bases and J lost 5 bases. This CDR3 has 16 residues. CDR1 SGHRS and CDR2 YFSETQ come from the germline V gene. CDR3 in DNA: TGCGCCAGCACGCGGGGGGGGGCCGACACCAGGGAGACCCAGTACTTC. Translating it yields CASTRGGADTRETQYF.

V and J are TRBV7-2 and TRBJ2-1; a possible D gene is TRBD2 (5 bases). The CDR3 has 14 residues. The V end lost 5 bases, the J end lost 0 bases, and 8 bases lay between the germline ends. Germline V CDR1 and CDR2: SGHTA, FQGNSA. The CDR3 protein is CASSRTYSYNEQFF. The CDR3 DNA follows: TGTGCCAGCAGCCGGACTTACTCCTACAATGAGCAGTTCTTC.

The J gene is TRBJ2-4, the V gene TRBV2; the D call may be TRBD1 or TRBD2 (5 bases each). V was cut by 7 bases and J by 0 bases, with 13 bases left in between. CDR1 and CDR2 from the germline V gene are SNHLY and FYNNEI. CDR3 length: 15 residues. This CDR3 reads CASTHPGGAKNIQYF. The CDR3 DNA follows: TGTGCCAGCACCCACCCTGGGGGAGCCAAAAACATTCAGTACTTC.